These 23 T cell receptor beta chains came from one sample sequenced in a study of blood T cells in healthy people across ages. A sample-barcoded 5' primer and a J-beta primer mix were used in a second PCR of roughly 6 to 11 cycles. A single record per CDR3 protein comes from TCRdb applying MiXCR to the 5' RACE reads. This sample carries some 1,000,000 distinct CDR3 sequences, less than 25% of them seen once, and the ten largest clones take about 0.69%. The same sample was also used in a study of T cells of mothers and their children.

Source material: blood. The receptors were sampled from a girl aged 2-10 years in good health.

This clonotype was counted between two and nine times. The chain uses TRBV9 and TRBJ2-3; 8 bases map to TRBD2. V dropped 4 bases and J dropped 3; count of bases not matched to a gene: 10. The CDR3 sequence is 16 residues long. CDR1 and CDR2 (germline): SGDLS, YYNGEE. The CDR3, as DNA: TGTGCCAGCAGCCCCCGCGAGCGGGGGAATACAGATACGCAGTATTTT. Its translation is CASSPRERGNTDTQYF.

This clonotype was seen more than once but under ten times. The chain has TRBV9 and TRBJ2-3; possible D gene TRBD2, 6 bases. Trimming removed 0 bases from V and 2 bases from J, with 22 bases in between. The germline CDR1 and CDR2 sequences are SGDLS and YYNGEE. The CDR3 length is 19 residues. The CDR3 loop reads CASSVAGGLASVLTDTQYF. As DNA, the CDR3 is TGTGCCAGCAGCGTAGCTGGTGGGCTGGCTAGCGTACTCACAGATACGCAGTATTTT. Supplemented by reference TRBV9 and TRBJ2-3, the full variable domain reads DSGVTQTPKHLITATGQRVTLRCSPRSGDLSVYWYQQSLDQGLQFLIQYYNGEERAKGNILERFSAQQFPDLHSELNLSSLELGDSALYFCASSVAGGLASVLTDTQYFGPGTRLTVL.

The chain employs TRBV6-1 and TRBJ1-6; D gene uncertain. CDR3 length equals 15 residues. Trimming stripped 2 bases from V and 5 bases from J, with 10 bases between. Per germline, CDR1 MNHNS and CDR2 SASEGT. The CDR3 sequence is CASSETFPNNSPLHF. The CDR3 nucleotides are TGTGCCAGCAGTGAAACTTTCCCCAATAATTCACCCCTCCACTTT.

This clonotype was counted once. The J gene is TRBJ2-7, the V gene TRBV3-1, with 9 nucleotides matching TRBD2. Germline lookup yields CDR1 LGHDT and CDR2 YNNKEL (reference sequence). The CDR3 totals 15 residues. V gave up 5 bases and J gave up 2 bases; unmatched junction bases: 7. The CDR3 bases are TGTGCCAGCAGCGACACCCGCGGGAGGGCCTACGAGCAGTACTTC. As protein: CASSDTRGRAYEQYF.

This chain links TRBV7-9 with TRBJ1-1; D ambiguous. This CDR3 has 15 amino acids. Germline loops: CDR1 SEHNR, CDR2 FQNEAQ (reference sequence). Trimming cost V 4 bases and J 2 bases, with 14 bases left between them. The CDR3 DNA reads TGTGCCAGCAGCTCGCTGAATATGGTAAACACTGAAGCTTTCTTT. This codes for CASSSLNMVNTEAFF.

The chain carries TRBV20-1 and TRBJ2-5; TRBD2 matches 7 bases. V trimming: 5 bases; J trimming: 4 bases; junction bases outside the gene matches: 13. The CDR3 spans 15 residues. Germline values: CDR1 DFQATT, CDR2 SNEGSKA (reference sequence). The CDR3 DNA is TGCAGTGCTCGCGAAGGGACTATTGAAACAGAGACCCAGTACTTC. Its protein product is CSAREGTIETETQYF.

The chain is built from TRBV6-5 and TRBJ1-1, with no clear D. Germline-derived CDR1 and CDR2 are MNHEY and SVGAGI. V was cut by 6 bases and J by 5 bases, with 7 bases left in between. The CDR3 has 11 residues. The CDR3 loop reads CASRKQTEAFF. The CDR3 DNA sequence: TGTGCCAGCAGAAAACAAACTGAAGCTTTCTTT.

The chain employs TRBV6-5 and TRBJ2-5, with D uncertain. The V gene lost 4 bases and the J gene lost 5 bases, with 11 bases spanning the gap. Germline values: CDR1 MNHEY, CDR2 SVGAGI. The CDR3 covers 13 residues. The CDR3 reads CASSLGGFETQYF. The CDR3 bases are TGTGCCAGCAGTTTGGGTGGATTCGAGACCCAGTACTTC.

This clonotype occurred a few times. The J gene is TRBJ1-1, the V gene TRBV6-1, with D unclear. The germline V gene has CDR1 MNHNS and CDR2 SASEGT. The ends were cut back, 3 bases at V and 5 bases at J, with 13 bases in the middle. The CDR3 consists of 14 residues. The CDR3 loop reads CASSEWRGRTEAFF. CDR3 nucleotides: TGTGCCAGCAGTGAGTGGCGCGGTAGGACTGAAGCTTTCTTT.

V and J are TRBV12-3 or TRBV12-4 and TRBJ2-7; D not certain. This CDR3 has 12 amino acids. The V and J ends lost 7 bases and 3 bases respectively, with 10 bases between them. The CDR3 here is CASTFPGYEQYF. The DNA of the CDR3 is TGTGCCAGCACCTTTCCGGGCTACGAGCAGTACTTC.

This chain connects TRBV7-3 to TRBJ2-5; TRBD1 matches 9 bases. The end of the DNA aligns better with TRBJ2-1, so the J call may be wrong. CDR1 SGHTA and CDR2 FQGTGA come from the germline V gene. The CDR3 is 14 amino acids. This chain's CDR3 is CASSDRGSRTLQFF. As DNA, the CDR3 is TGTGCCAGCAGCGACAGGGGGTCGAGGACCTTACAGTTCTTC.

This clonotype has a handful of counts. At one boundary the junction diverges from the germline segment, which might be a read error. The CDR3 protein is CASSHSRTPSTEAFF. The CDR3 DNA follows: TGTGCCAGCAGTCACTCGAGGACACCAAGCACTGAAGCTTTCTTT. This rearrangement joins TRBV6-5 to TRBJ1-1, with D perhaps matching TRBD1 (5 bases). CDR3 length equals 15 residues. CDR1 and CDR2 (germline): MNHEY, SVGAGI.

The V and J genes are TRBV7-3 and TRBJ2-1; 7 bases agree with TRBD2. The J call may be incorrect, as the DNA end agrees better with TRBJ2-7. The CDR3 runs 14 residues. The germline V gene has CDR1 SGHTA and CDR2 FQGTGA. The CDR3: CASSLSTSSYEQYF. In DNA form, the CDR3 reads TGTGCCAGCAGCTTATCGACTAGCAGCTACGAGCAGTACTTC.

The CDR3 protein is CASSLEDGELFF. In nucleotides, the CDR3 is TGTGCCAGCAGCTTGGAAGACGGGGAGCTGTTTTTT. V and J are TRBV5-6 and TRBJ2-2; D remains ambiguous. The CDR3 is 12 residues long. CDR1 and CDR2 from the germline V gene are SGHDT and YYEEEE. V lost 0 bases, J lost 7 bases, and 4 bases lay in between.

There are a few counts of this clonotype. The CDR3 sequence: CASSPRLAARNNEQFF. CDR3 DNA sequence: TGTGCCAGCAGCCCGCGGCTAGCGGCTCGAAATAATGAGCAGTTCTTC. The chain employs TRBV7-9 and TRBJ2-1; 7 positions agree with TRBD2. V shed 5 bases, J shed 7 bases, and the junction held 14 bases outside the gene matches. Per germline, CDR1 SEHNR and CDR2 FQNEAQ (reference sequence). This CDR3 has 16 residues.

Worth noting for this clonotype: At one boundary the junction diverges from the germline segment, which might be a read error. This chain joins TRBV11-2 and TRBJ2-7; D is perhaps TRBD1 (6 bases). CDR1 and CDR2 from the germline V gene are SGHAT and FQNNGV. The CDR3 contains 12 residues. CDR3 loop: CTSSQGTYEQYF. The CDR3, as DNA: TGTACCAGCAGCCAGGGGACCTACGAGCAGTACTTC.

Concerning this clonotype itself: The junction shows a germline mismatch at one end, possibly a read error. V gene TRBV29-1 combines with J gene TRBJ2-7; a weak D match, TRBD2 (5 bases). The CDR3 is made up of 13 amino acids. Germline assignment: CDR1 SQVTM and CDR2 ANQGSEA. The CDR3 DNA is TGCAGCGTTGTCCCACTAGAAAACTACGTGCAGTACTTC. Its protein is CSVVPLENYVQYF.

Here the CDR3 DNA reads TGTGCCAGCAGGCATAAGACAGGGAACACTGAAGCTTTCTTT. Protein sequence: CASRHKTGNTEAFF. The rearrangement joins TRBV12-3 or TRBV12-4 to TRBJ1-1; D may be TRBD1 (6 bases). V gave up 6 bases and J gave up 1 base, with 12 bases separating them. The CDR3 contains 14 residues.

The chain links TRBV5-1 to TRBJ2-7; tentatively, D is TRBD1 (6 bases). The length of the CDR3 is 15 residues. Trimming cost V 4 bases and J 0 bases, with 14 bases left between them. CDR1 is SGHRS, CDR2 YFSETQ, per germline. The CDR3 sequence: CASSGPQGSSYEQYF. For the CDR3, the DNA is TGCGCCAGCAGCGGACCACAGGGAAGCTCCTACGAGCAGTACTTC.

There are a few counts of this clonotype. The genes are TRBV2 and TRBJ1-2, with D unclear. The CDR3 is 14 residues long. Germline values: CDR1 SNHLY, CDR2 FYNNEI. V shed 6 bases and J shed 0 bases, with 11 bases lying between them. The CDR3 sequence: CASRGRIPNYGYTF. In DNA, the CDR3 is TGTGCCAGCAGAGGAAGAATTCCTAACTATGGCTACACCTTC.

In the case of this clonotype: A read error may explain this, as a much larger clone is one base away. This chain joins TRBV6-1 and TRBJ2-3; possible D gene TRBD2, 6 bases. In germline, CDR1 is MNHNS, CDR2 SASEGT. The CDR3 runs 16 residues. CDR3 amino acids: CASSEGTSSGTGTQYF. The CDR3 nucleotides are TGTGCCAGCAGTGAAGGAACTAGCAGTGGCACAGGTACGCAGTATTTT.

A few counts support this clonotype. The chain has TRBV7-6 and TRBJ2-2, with a possible D match to TRBD1 (6 bases). CDR1 is SGHVS and CDR2 is FNYEAQ in the germline V gene. Trimming took 5 bases from V and 0 from J, leaving 19 bases between them. This CDR3 is 18 amino acids long. The CDR3 DNA reads TGTGCCAGCAGCCATCCTAAAATGGACAGCGCGAACACCGGGGAGCTGTTTTTT. Translating it yields CASSHPKMDSANTGELFF.

The chain employs TRBV2 and TRBJ2-3; 9 bases line up with TRBD2. Looked up from germline, CDR1 is SNHLY and CDR2 is FYNNEI. The CDR3 consists of 13 residues. V trimming: 8 bases; J trimming: 6 bases; junction bases outside the gene matches: 6. The CDR3 is CASELAGFDTQYF. CDR3 nucleotide sequence: TGTGCCAGCGAACTAGCGGGTTTCGATACGCAGTATTTT.